The rows below give T cell receptor beta chains drawn from one sample of a study of CD8 T cells in Susac syndrome. TCRdb reprocessed the immunoSEQ multiplex PCR reads with MiXCR, giving one entry per CDR3 protein. This sample has a few hundred thousand distinct CDR3 sequences, with approximately 95% found just once. Material: CD4+ T cells from PBMCs. These receptors were obtained from a human donor with multiple sclerosis. The CDR3 runs from the conserved cysteine through the conserved F or W. A D gene is named only where the DNA matches it firmly. The listing skips clone size in some rows; elsewhere it reads once, few, many or a size class.

size,D,J,V,DNA,CDR3
-,-,TRBJ2-7,TRBV20-1,TGCAGTGCCCAGACTGGCCCGGGCGAGCAGTACTTC,CSAQTGPGEQYF
-,-,TRBJ1-2,TRBV5-1,TGCGCCAGCAGCTCCTCAGGGCAGGGGACCTATGGCTACACCTTC,CASSSSGQGTYGYTF
-,-,TRBJ1-5,TRBV20-1,TGCAGTGCCTCGGCCGGGGAGTCCAATCAGCCCCAGCATTTT,CSASAGESNQPQHF
-,TRBD1,TRBJ1-5,TRBV20-1,TGCAGTGCTAGTAGTGGTATAGGGGGCGATACTATCAATCAGCCCCAGCATTTT,CSASSGIGGDTINQPQHF
-,-,TRBJ1-5,TRBV18,TGTGCCAGCTCAGGGACGTCGGGGCCCCAGCATTTT,CASSGTSGPQHF
-,-,TRBJ1-2,TRBV20-1,TGCAGTGCCACCTCCCCCCGGACAGACAACTATGGCTACACCTTC,CSATSPRTDNYGYTF
-,TRBD2,TRBJ2-7,TRBV9,TGTGCCAGCAGCGTAGGTACGGGGGGGAAGTACGAGCAGTACTTC,CASSVGTGGKYEQYF
-,-,TRBJ2-1,TRBV7-2,TGTGCCAGCAGCTTGTGGTCAGAGAATGAGCAGTTCTTC,CASSLWSENEQFF
-,TRBD1,TRBJ1-2,TRBV2,TGTGCCAGCAGTGAGCGGACAGGTGGTGGCTACACCTTC,CASSERTGGGYTF
-,-,TRBJ1-5,TRBV2,TGTGCCAGCAGTGACCCAACGAGGAATCAGCCCCAGCATTTT,CASSDPTRNQPQHF
-,-,TRBJ2-7,TRBV5-1,TGCGCCAGCAGCCCCCCGTTGCTACGGACCTACGAGCAGTACTTC,CASSPPLLRTYEQYF
-,-,TRBJ1-1,TRBV28,TGTGCCAGCAGCTACCCGGGAAGGGGAGCTTTCTTT,CASSYPGRGAFF
-,-,TRBJ2-1,TRBV20-1,TGCAGTGCTCACGGACAGAGCTCCTACAATGAGCAGTTCTTC,CSAHGQSSYNEQFF
-,-,TRBJ2-2,TRBV3-1,TGTGCCAGCAGCCAAGTCCAGGCCCTGACGAACACCGGGGAGCTGTTTTTT,CASSQVQALTNTGELFF
-,-,TRBJ1-4,TRBV12-3/TRBV12-4,TGTGCCAGCAGTTTCACAGGGTTCGAAAAACTGTTTTTT,CASSFTGFEKLFF
-,-,TRBJ1-1,TRBV11-2,TGTGCCAGCAGCTTAGGGAGGCGTCAGAATGGGAACACTGAAGCTTTCTTT,CASSLGRRQNGNTEAFF
-,-,TRBJ1-3,TRBV13,TGTGCCAGCAGCTTAGGAAGGGTGGCTGTGACTGGAAACACCATATATTTT,CASSLGRVAVTGNTIYF
-,-,TRBJ2-3,TRBV20-1,TGCAGTGCTAGATTCGTAACAGATACGCAGTATTTT,CSARFVTDTQYF
-,-,TRBJ2-6,TRBV6-1,TGTGCCAGCAGCCCAACAGGCGGTTCCCTGAGGGGGGCCAACGTCCTGACTTTC,CASSPTGGSLRGANVLTF
once,TRBD2,TRBJ2-3,TRBV5-1,TGCGCCAGCAGCTCGGGACTAGGAGGCACAGATACGCAGTATTTT,CASSSGLGGTDTQYF
-,TRBD1,TRBJ1-2,TRBV5-4,TGTGCCAGCAGCCCGGGGAGGGGACAGAACTATGGCTACACCTTC,CASSPGRGQNYGYTF
-,TRBD1,TRBJ2-1,TRBV9,TGTGCCAGCAGCGAACACGGACAGGGCGGTGAGCAGTTCTTC,CASSEHGQGGEQFF
-,-,TRBJ1-1,TRBV3-1,TGTGCCAGCAGCCTCCGGGAGGCGGACGCTTTCTTT,CASSLREADAFF
-,TRBD1,TRBJ1-5,TRBV29-1,TGCAGCGTTGGACAGGGTAAGGATCAGCCCCAGCATTTT,CSVGQGKDQPQHF
-,TRBD1,TRBJ2-5,TRBV20-1,TGCAGTGCTAGAGCCTACAGGGGAGAGGTGGGGCAAGAGACCCAGTACTTC,CSARAYRGEVGQETQYF
-,-,TRBJ1-2,TRBV9,TGTGCCAGCAGCGTAGAGCCCGGGCGGGGGGGGCTCTATGGCTACACCTTC,CASSVEPGRGGLYGYTF
-,TRBD2,TRBJ2-7,TRBV7-3,TGTGCCAGCAGCTTAACCAGTAGCGGGGGCGGCTACGAGCAGTACTTC,CASSLTSSGGGYEQYF
-,-,TRBJ1-2,TRBV5-4,TGTGCCAGCAGCTCGCCGACAGTGCTCTATGGCTACACCTTC,CASSSPTVLYGYTF
-,-,TRBJ1-1,TRBV29-1,TGCAGCGTTCCGGGGGGGGCGAACACTGAAGCTTTCTTT,CSVPGGANTEAFF
-,TRBD2,TRBJ2-7,TRBV5-1,TGCGCCAGCAGCTTGGATGCTAGCGGCCCCTACGAGCAGTACTTC,CASSLDASGPYEQYF
-,-,TRBJ2-1,TRBV6-5,TGTGCCAGCAGTTACAGTAAGCACTCCTACAATGAGCAGTTCTTC,CASSYSKHSYNEQFF
-,TRBD1,TRBJ2-7,TRBV12-3/TRBV12-4,TGTGCCAGCAGTTTCCACCCCGGGACAGGGAACGAGCAGTACTTC,CASSFHPGTGNEQYF
-,-,TRBJ2-2,TRBV5-6,TGTGCCAGCAGCTTGGTCGGTTACGGCACCGGGGAGCTGTTTTTT,CASSLVGYGTGELFF
-,-,TRBJ2-5,TRBV7-9,TGTGCCAGCAGCCTCGCCGGATACCAAGAGACCCAGTACTTC,CASSLAGYQETQYF
-,-,TRBJ1-2,TRBV5-1,TGCGCCAGCGGCAACCCGGGGCAGGGTGATGGCTACACCTTC,CASGNPGQGDGYTF
-,-,TRBJ1-2,TRBV12-3/TRBV12-4,TGTGCCAGCAATCCCCAGGAGGGTTCCTATGGCTACACCTTC,CASNPQEGSYGYTF
-,-,TRBJ2-3,TRBV29-1,TGCAGCGTTGGGTCCAACACAGATACGCAGTATTTT,CSVGSNTDTQYF
-,TRBD1,TRBJ2-1,TRBV30,TGTGCCTGGAGGGGACAGCATTCCTACAATGAGCAGTTCTTC,CAWRGQHSYNEQFF
-,-,TRBJ2-2,TRBV12-3/TRBV12-4,TGTGCCAGCAGTTTAAATAGTCCCGGGGAGCTGTTTTTT,CASSLNSPGELFF
-,-,TRBJ2-7,TRBV27,TGTGCCAGCAGTATGCTGGGGACCTACGAGCAGTACTTC,CASSMLGTYEQYF
-,-,TRBJ1-6,TRBV6-1,TGTGCCAGCAGTGAAAGGGAGGCGGGGAATTCACCCCTCCACTTT,CASSEREAGNSPLHF
-,-,TRBJ1-1,TRBV19,TGTGCCAGTAGCTTCGGAGGATCCCGAGGCACTGAAGCTTTCTTT,CASSFGGSRGTEAFF
-,-,TRBJ2-7,TRBV30,TGTGCCTGGGAGGGCCGGGGAACCTACGAGCAGTACTTC,CAWEGRGTYEQYF
-,TRBD2,TRBJ2-3,TRBV7-2,TGTGCCAGCAGCGGATTAGCGGGAGGTGAACATACGCAGTATTTT,CASSGLAGGEHTQYF
-,-,TRBJ2-3,TRBV4-1,TGCGCCAGCAGCCAAGTTGTTCCGGGAGTAGATACGCAGTATTTT,CASSQVVPGVDTQYF
-,TRBD2,TRBJ2-7,TRBV20-1,TGCAGTGCTCCCCTTTGGGGGGAGGGCTACGAGCAGTACTTC,CSAPLWGEGYEQYF
-,-,TRBJ2-5,TRBV30,TGTGCCTGGAGTGTTTTGGAGACCCAGTACTTC,CAWSVLETQYF
-,-,TRBJ1-6,TRBV6-6,TGTGCCAGCAGTATCGGACGTAAACTCCACTTT,CASSIGRKLHF
-,TRBD2,TRBJ2-7,TRBV12-3/TRBV12-4,TGTGCCAGGCCCTTAGATCGGCGGGGGACCGCAGGCTACGAGCAGTACTTC,CARPLDRRGTAGYEQYF
once,-,TRBJ1-1,TRBV29-1,TGCAGCGTTCGGCAGGGTCGGAACACTGAAGCTTTCTTT,CSVRQGRNTEAFF